This T cell receptor beta chain was sequenced for a study of early T cells in non-severe SARS-CoV-2 infection. Study-level information: It was bulk RNA from unsorted whole blood that was sequenced, and the chains were unpaired.

Study findings and constraints: Matching with VDJdb favored anti-spike CD8 responses (missing private and CD4 specificities).

In regard to this clonotype: Its antigen remains unidentified.

Unique molecular identifiers tagged individual cDNA molecules. Using its own MiXCR run on the 5' RACE reads, TCRdb lists one record per CDR3 protein. Of roughly 66,000 distinct CDR3 sequences listed, approximately 10% were seen once; the top ten hold roughly 3.2%. The receptor was isolated from an adult who was a healthcare worker with PCR-confirmed SARS-CoV-2 infection or an uninfected control (not recorded which). What was sequenced was whole blood.

CDR3 coding DNA: TGTGCCAGCTCAGCGGGACAGGGGACTTACAATGAGCAGTTCTTC. Protein: CASSAGQGTYNEQFF. J is TRBJ2-1 and V is TRBV18, with TRBD1 identical over 10 bases. Per the germline V gene, CDR1 is KGHSH and CDR2 is LQKENI. J lost 4 bases, V lost 5 bases, and 5 bases had no gene match. CDR3 length equals 15 residues.